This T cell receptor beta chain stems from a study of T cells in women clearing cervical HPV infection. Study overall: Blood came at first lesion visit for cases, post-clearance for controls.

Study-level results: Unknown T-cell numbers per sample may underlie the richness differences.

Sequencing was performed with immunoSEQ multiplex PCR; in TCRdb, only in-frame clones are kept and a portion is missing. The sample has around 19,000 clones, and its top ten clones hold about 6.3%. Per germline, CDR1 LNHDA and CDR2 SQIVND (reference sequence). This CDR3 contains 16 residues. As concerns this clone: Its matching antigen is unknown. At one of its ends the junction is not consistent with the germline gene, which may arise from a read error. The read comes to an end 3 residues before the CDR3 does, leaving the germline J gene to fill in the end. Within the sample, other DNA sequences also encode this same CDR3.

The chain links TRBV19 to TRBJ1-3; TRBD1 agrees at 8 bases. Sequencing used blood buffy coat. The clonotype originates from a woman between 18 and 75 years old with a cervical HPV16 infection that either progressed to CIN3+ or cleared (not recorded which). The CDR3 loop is CASSIGQGSAGNTIYF. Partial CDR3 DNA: TGTGCCAGTAGTATCGGACAGGGTTCGGCTGGAAACACA.